Sequencing of this T cell receptor (beta chain) was carried out in a study of blood T cell repertoires in COVID-19. Clones were read by immunoSEQ multiplex PCR, and TCRdb kept only the in-frame ones, dropping some. The data contain about 170,000 clones, 70% to 90% of them singletons. During active infection, Seattle patients enrolled and were then monitored through disease. The germline gives CDR1 MNHEY, CDR2 SVGAGI. V was cut by 2 bases and J by 7 bases, with 6 bases left in between. This CDR3 spans 12 amino acids. Sequencing used peripheral blood. This sequence joins TRBV6-5 and TRBJ1-5, with D hard to call. The sequence derives from a woman aged 80 or over with COVID-19, enrolled during active disease. The CDR3 bases are TGTGCCAGCAGTTACAGCGGGCAGCCCCAGCATTTT. Its translation: CASSYSGQPQHF.